A single sample gave rise to the 9 T cell receptor beta chains below, sequenced in a study of identical twins. Via MiXCR, TCRdb re-called the 5' RACE reads, giving one row per CDR3 protein. The table lists 600,000 to 850,000 distinct CDR3 sequences, roughly 18% of them singletons. The data were also submitted as part of a second study, on T cells expressing NK-cell markers.

Sequencing was performed on PBMCs. Every receptor here comes from a woman aged 18-29 years in good health.

This clonotype was counted between two and nine times. The chain links TRBV7-3 to TRBJ2-1, with 9 positions matching TRBD2. The CDR3 loop spans 15 amino acids. Germline values: CDR1 SGHTA, CDR2 FQGTGA. Trimming cost V 4 bases and J 10 bases; bases outside gene matches: 11. CDR3 in amino acids: CASSSQAAGGAEQFF. DNA of the CDR3: TGTGCCAGCAGCTCCCAAGCCGCGGGGGGGGCCGAGCAGTTCTTC.

The J gene is TRBJ1-1, the V gene TRBV9; no clear D gene. The CDR3 length is 15 residues. The germline CDR1 and CDR2 sequences are SGDLS and YYNGEE. The V end was cut by 0 bases, the J end by 11 bases, with 20 bases between. The CDR3 DNA follows: TGTGCCAGCAGCGTAGATCTTAATCTTGGACGTCGCGCTTTCTTT. Translation gives CASSVDLNLGRRAFF.

Remarks on this clonotype: A read error may produce the germline difference seen at one junction end. The V call is TRBV5-1, the J call TRBJ1-2; D is ambiguous. The germline gives CDR1 SGHRS, CDR2 YFSETQ. This CDR3 spans 13 amino acids. The CDR3 DNA reads TGCGCCAGCATCTTGACAAGCAACTATGGCTACACCTTC. Residues: CASILTSNYGYTF.

This clonotype has a handful of counts. This rearrangement joins TRBV4-2 to TRBJ2-3; D perhaps matches TRBD2 (6 bases). V shed 2 bases and J shed 4 bases, with 13 bases lying between them. This CDR3 comprises 15 residues. Germline values: CDR1 LGHNA, CDR2 YNFKEQ. CDR3 nucleotide sequence: TGTGCCAGCAGCCAAAGGCGCGGGGCGGCAGATACGCAGTATTTT. This gives the protein CASSQRRGAADTQYF.

This clonotype was counted between two and nine times. This chain links TRBV6-1 with TRBJ2-3; D possibly corresponds to TRBD2 (7 bases). Germline V gene lookup returns CDR1 MNHNS and CDR2 SASEGT. Trimming stripped 6 bases from V and 6 bases from J, with 16 bases between. The CDR3 is made up of 14 amino acids. Written as DNA, the CDR3 is TGTGCCAGCAGGAAAGGGGGGGTGGTGGATACGCAGTATTTT. As protein: CASRKGGVVDTQYF.

The gene calls are TRBV20-1 and TRBJ2-1; D possibly matches TRBD1 or TRBD2 (5 bases each). There are 13 residues in the CDR3. Germline CDR1 is DFQATT and CDR2 is SNEGSKA (reference sequence). V dropped 6 bases and J dropped 5 bases, with 14 bases sitting between them. CDR3 nucleotides: TGCAGTGCCCCGGGGCTAGGCCACAATGAGCAGTTCTTC. Amino acids: CSAPGLGHNEQFF.

Only a few counts were recorded for this clonotype. The rearrangement links TRBV12-3 or TRBV12-4 to TRBJ2-7; D remains ambiguous. V lost 4 bases and J lost 5, with 12 bases in between. The CDR3 is 13 residues long. CDR3 in amino acids: CASSSVGRDEQYF. The CDR3, as DNA: TGTGCCAGCAGTTCGGTGGGCCGGGACGAGCAGTACTTC.

This clonotype was picked up a small number of times. V is TRBV7-8 and J is TRBJ2-7; no firm D call. CDR1 and CDR2 from the germline V gene are SGHVS and FQNEAQ. V lost 2 bases and J lost 1, with 12 bases in between. This CDR3 has 15 residues. CDR3 in amino acids: CASSLIAQPSYEQYF. In DNA, the CDR3 is TGTGCCAGCAGCTTAATAGCCCAGCCTTCCTACGAGCAGTACTTC.

CDR3 protein: CASSHGRRTYEQYF. In DNA, the CDR3 is TGTGCCAGCAGCCACGGGAGACGGACCTACGAGCAGTACTTC. The genes are TRBV11-2 and TRBJ2-7; possible D gene TRBD2, 6 bases. Germline CDR1 and CDR2: SGHAT and FQNNGV. V gave up 5 bases and J gave up 2 bases, with 13 bases separating them. This CDR3 spans 14 amino acids.